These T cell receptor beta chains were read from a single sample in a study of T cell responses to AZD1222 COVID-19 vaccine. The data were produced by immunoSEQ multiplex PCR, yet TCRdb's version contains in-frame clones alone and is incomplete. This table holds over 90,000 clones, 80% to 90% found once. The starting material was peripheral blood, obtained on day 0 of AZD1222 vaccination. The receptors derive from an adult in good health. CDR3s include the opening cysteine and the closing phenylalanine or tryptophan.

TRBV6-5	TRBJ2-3	CASSYLGLTTDTQYF
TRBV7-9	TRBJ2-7	CASRVLTGTHYEQYF
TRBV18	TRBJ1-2	CASSPTRGQGLNYGYTF
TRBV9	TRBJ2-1	CASSAAGATYNEQFF
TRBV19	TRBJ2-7	CASDSGTYSSEQYF
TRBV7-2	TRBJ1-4	CASRPGQTNEKLFF
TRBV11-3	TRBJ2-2	CASSLIGGTGELFF
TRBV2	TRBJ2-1	CASSDYLTGSYNEQFF
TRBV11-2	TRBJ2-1	CASSSSGRAREQFF
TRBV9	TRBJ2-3	CASSVLSSEDTQYF
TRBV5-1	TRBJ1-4	CASSTTGEATNEKLFF
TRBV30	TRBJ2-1	CAWSHLTSGSRGEQFF
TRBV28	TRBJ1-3	CASTAGPSSGNTIYF
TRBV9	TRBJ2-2	CASSGAGTGGTGELFF
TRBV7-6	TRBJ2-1	CASSFQGEQFF
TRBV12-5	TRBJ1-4	CASGLQGAAGEKLFF
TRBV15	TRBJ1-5	CATSSRSRGSQPQHF
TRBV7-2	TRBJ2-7	CASSLARSSNEQYF
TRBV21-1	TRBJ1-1	CASSKARREEMNTEAFF
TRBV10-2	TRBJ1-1	CASSYQGKAEAFF
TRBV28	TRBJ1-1	CATVKNTEAFF
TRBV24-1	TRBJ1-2	CATSGGQGTGGYTF
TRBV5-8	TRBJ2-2	CAPREGMVTGELFF
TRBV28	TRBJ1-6	CASRPQVNNSPLHF
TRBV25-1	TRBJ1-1	CASSSWKGGRTEAFF